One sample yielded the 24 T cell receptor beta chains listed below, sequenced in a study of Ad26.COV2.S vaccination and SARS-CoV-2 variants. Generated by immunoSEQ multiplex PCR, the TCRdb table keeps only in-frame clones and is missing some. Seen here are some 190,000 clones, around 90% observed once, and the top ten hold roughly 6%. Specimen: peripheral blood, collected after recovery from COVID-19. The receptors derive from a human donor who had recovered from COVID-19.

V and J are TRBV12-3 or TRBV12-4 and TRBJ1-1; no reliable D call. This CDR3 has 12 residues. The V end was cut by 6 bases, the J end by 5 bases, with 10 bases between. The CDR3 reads CASSPTGTEAFF. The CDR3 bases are TGTGCCAGCAGCCCCACCGGAACTGAAGCTTTCTTT.

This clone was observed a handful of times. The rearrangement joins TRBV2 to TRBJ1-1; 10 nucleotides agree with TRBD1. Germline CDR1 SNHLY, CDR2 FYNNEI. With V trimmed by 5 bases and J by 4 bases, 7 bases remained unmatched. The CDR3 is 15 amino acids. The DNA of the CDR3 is TGTGCCAGCAGTAAACTCGGGACAGGGGCCACTGAAGCTTTCTTT. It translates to CASSKLGTGATEAFF.

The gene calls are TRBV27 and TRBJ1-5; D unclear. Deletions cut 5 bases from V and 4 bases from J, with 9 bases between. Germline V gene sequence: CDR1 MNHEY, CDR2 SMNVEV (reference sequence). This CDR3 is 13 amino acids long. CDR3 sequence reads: CASSDGPNQPQHF. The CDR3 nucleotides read TGTGCCAGCAGTGACGGACCGAATCAGCCCCAGCATTTT.

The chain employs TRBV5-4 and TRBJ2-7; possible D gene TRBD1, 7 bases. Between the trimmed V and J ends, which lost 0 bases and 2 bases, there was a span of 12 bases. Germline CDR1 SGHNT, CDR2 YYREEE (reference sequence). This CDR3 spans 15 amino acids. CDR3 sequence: CASSLGAGQTYEQYF. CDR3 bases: TGTGCCAGCAGCTTGGGCGCGGGACAGACCTACGAGCAGTACTTC.

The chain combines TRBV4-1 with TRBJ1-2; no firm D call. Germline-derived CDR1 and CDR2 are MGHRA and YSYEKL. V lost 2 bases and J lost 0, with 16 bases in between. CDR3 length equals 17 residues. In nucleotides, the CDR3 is TGCGCCAGCAGCCAAACCATTTTGAGGGTCCCTAACTATGGCTACACCTTC. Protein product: CASSQTILRVPNYGYTF.

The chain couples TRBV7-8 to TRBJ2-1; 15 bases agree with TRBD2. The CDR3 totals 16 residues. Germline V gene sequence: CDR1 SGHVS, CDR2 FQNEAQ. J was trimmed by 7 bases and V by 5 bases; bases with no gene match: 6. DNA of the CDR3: TGTGCCAGCAGCCTATGGACTAGCGGGGGGGCAAATGAGCAGTTCTTC. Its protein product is CASSLWTSGGANEQFF.

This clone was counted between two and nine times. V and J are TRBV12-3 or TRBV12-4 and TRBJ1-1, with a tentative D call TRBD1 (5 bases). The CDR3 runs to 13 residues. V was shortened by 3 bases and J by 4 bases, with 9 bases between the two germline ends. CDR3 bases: TGTGCCAGCAGTTTCTCTAGGGGCACTGAAGCTTTCTTT. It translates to CASSFSRGTEAFF.

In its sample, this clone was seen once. The CDR3 loop reads CASSDSPYEQYF. DNA for the CDR3: TGCGCCAGCAGTGATTCCCCCTACGAGCAGTACTTC. The V and J genes are TRBV10-2 and TRBJ2-7; no firm D call. CDR3 size: 12 residues. CDR1 and CDR2 from the germline V gene are WSHSY and SAAADI. V was pared by 3 bases and J by 2 bases, with 5 bases between.

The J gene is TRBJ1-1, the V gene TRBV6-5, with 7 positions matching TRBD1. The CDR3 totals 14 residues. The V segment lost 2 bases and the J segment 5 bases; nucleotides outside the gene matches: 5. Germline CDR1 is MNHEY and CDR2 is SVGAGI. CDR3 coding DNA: TGTGCCAGCAGTTACGTCACAGGGGATACTGAAGCTTTCTTT. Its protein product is CASSYVTGDTEAFF.

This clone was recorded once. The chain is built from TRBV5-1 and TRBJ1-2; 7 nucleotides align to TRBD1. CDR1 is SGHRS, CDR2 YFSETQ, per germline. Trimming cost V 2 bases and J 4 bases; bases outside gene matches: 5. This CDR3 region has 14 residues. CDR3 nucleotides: TGCGCCAGCAGCTTAGGACAGGAAGGCTATGGCTACACCTTC. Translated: CASSLGQEGYGYTF.

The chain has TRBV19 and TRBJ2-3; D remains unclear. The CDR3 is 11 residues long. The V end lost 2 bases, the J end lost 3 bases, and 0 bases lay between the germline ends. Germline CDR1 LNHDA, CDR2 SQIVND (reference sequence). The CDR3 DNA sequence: TGTGCCAGTAGTATAACAGATACGCAGTATTTT. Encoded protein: CASSITDTQYF.

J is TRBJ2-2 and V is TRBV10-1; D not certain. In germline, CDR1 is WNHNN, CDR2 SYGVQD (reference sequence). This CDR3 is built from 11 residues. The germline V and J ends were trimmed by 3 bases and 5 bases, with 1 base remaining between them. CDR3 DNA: TGCGCCAGCAGTGAAACCGGGGAGCTGTTTTTT. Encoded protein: CASSETGELFF.

The CDR3 is CASSQGLGNTIYF. CDR3 in DNA: TGTGCCAGCAGTCAGGGGCTTGGAAACACCATATATTTT. The rearrangement joins TRBV28 to TRBJ1-3; weak D call: TRBD1 (6 bases). The ends were cut back, 5 bases at V and 3 bases at J, with 8 bases in the middle. Looked up from germline, CDR1 is MDHEN and CDR2 is SYDVKM. This CDR3 region has 13 residues.

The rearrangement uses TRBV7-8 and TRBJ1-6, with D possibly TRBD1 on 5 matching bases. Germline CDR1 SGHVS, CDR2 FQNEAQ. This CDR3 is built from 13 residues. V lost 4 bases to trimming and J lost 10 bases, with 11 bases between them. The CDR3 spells CASSSTDSSPLHF. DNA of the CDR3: TGTGCCAGCAGCTCGACAGATTCGTCACCCCTCCACTTT.

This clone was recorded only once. As DNA, the CDR3 is TGTGCCAGCAGCTTAGGCGGGATCCTGAACACTGAAGCTTTCTTT. It codes for CASSLGGILNTEAFF. J is TRBJ1-1 and V is TRBV11-3; D call uncertain. This CDR3 is built from 15 residues. V lost 1 base to trimming and J lost 0 bases, with 9 bases between them. Germline V gene data show CDR1 as SGHNT and CDR2 as YENEEA. Complete variable domain (other parts from reference TRBV11-3 and TRBJ1-1): EAGVVQSPRYKIIEKKQPVAFWCNPISGHNTLYWYLQNLGQGPELLIRYENEEAVDDSQLPKDRFSAERLKGVDSTLKIQPAELGDSAVYLCASSLGGILNTEAFFGQGTRLTVV.

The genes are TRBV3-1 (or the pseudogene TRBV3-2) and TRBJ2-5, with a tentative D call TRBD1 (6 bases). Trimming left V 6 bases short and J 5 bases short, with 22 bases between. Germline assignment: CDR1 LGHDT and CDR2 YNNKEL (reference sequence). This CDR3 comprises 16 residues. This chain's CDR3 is CASSPGYRGGTETQYF. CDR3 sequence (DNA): TGTGCCAGCAGTCCCGGGTACAGAGGGGGTACGGAGACCCAGTACTTC.

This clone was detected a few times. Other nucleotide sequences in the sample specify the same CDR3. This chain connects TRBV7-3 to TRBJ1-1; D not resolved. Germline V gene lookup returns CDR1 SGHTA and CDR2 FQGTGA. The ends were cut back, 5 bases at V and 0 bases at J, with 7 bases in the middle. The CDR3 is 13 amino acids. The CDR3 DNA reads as TGTGCCAGCAGCCTCGAATTGAACACTGAAGCTTTCTTT. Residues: CASSLELNTEAFF.

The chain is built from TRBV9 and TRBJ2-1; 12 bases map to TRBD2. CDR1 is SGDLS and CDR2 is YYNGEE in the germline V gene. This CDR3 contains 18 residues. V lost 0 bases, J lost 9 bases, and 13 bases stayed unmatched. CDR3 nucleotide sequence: TGTGCCAGCAGCGTAGGTCCTAGCGGGGGGGCCCTGTGGGTTGAGCAGTTCTTC. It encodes CASSVGPSGGALWVEQFF. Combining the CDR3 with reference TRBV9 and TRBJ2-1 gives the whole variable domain DSGVTQTPKHLITATGQRVTLRCSPRSGDLSVYWYQQSLDQGLQFLIQYYNGEERAKGNILERFSAQQFPDLHSELNLSSLELGDSALYFCASSVGPSGGALWVEQFFGPGTRLTVL.

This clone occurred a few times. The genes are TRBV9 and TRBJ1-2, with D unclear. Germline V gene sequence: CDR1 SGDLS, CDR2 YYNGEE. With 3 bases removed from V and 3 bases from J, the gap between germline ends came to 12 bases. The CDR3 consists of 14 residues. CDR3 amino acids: CASSEKGRDYGYTF. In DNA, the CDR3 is TGTGCCAGCAGCGAGAAGGGCCGGGACTATGGCTACACCTTC.

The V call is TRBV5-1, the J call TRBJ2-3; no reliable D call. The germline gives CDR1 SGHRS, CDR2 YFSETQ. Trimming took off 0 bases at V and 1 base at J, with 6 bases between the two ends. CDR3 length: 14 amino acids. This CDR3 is CASSLAIGTDTQYF. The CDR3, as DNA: TGCGCCAGCAGCTTGGCAATAGGCACAGATACGCAGTATTTT.

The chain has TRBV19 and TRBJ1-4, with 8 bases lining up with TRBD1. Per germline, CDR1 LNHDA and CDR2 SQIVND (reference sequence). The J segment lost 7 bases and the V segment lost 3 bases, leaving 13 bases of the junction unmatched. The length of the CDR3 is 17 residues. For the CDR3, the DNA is TGTGCCAGTAGTATCCCCTCCGGCAGGGGGCAGAGTGAAAAACTGTTTTTT. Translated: CASSIPSGRGQSEKLFF. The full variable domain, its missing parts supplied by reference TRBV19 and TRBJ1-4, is DGGITQSPKYLFRKEGQNVTLSCEQNLNHDAMYWYRQDPGQGLRLIYYSQIVNDFQKGDIAEGYSVSREKKESFPLTVTSAQKNPTAFYLCASSIPSGRGQSEKLFFGSGTQLSVL.

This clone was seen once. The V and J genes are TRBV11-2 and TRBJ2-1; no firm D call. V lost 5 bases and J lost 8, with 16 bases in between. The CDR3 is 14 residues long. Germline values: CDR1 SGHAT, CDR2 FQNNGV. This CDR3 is CASSVYLEMDEQFF. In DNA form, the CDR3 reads TGTGCCAGCAGCGTCTATTTAGAGATGGATGAGCAGTTCTTC. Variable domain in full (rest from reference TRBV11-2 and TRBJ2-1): EAGVAQSPRYKIIEKRQSVAFWCNPISGHATLYWYQQILGQGPKLLIQFQNNGVVDDSQLPKDRFSAERLKGVDSTLKIQPAKLEDSAVYLCASSVYLEMDEQFFGPGTRLTVL.

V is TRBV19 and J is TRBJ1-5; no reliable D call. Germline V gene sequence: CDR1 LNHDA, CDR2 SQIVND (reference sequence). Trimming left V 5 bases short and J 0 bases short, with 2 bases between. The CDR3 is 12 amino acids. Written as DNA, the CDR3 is TGTGCCAGTAGTTATAGCAATCAGCCCCAGCATTTT. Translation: CASSYSNQPQHF.

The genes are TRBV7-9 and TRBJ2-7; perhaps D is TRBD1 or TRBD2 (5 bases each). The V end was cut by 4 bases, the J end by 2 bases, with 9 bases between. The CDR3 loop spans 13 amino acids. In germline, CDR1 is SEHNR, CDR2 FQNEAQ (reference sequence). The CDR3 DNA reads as TGTGCCAGCAGCTCGTGGGGGACCTACGAGCAGTACTTC. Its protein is CASSSWGTYEQYF.